The present T cell receptor (beta chain) was sequenced within a study of T cell repertoires in cytomegalovirus infection. Study-level background: Matching HLA type, along with CMV infection, was indicated by public TCR beta signatures.

About this clonotype: Its antigen remains unknown.

Notes on the study in general: Carriers of CMV and the relevant HLA type were discriminated by public TCR beta frequency. HLA-C-restricted TCR beta clonotypes specific for CMV led the ex vivo response.

CDR3 size: 15 residues. V was clipped by 2 bases and J by 4 bases; unmatched bases: 4. TCRdb ran MiXCR on the reads and lists one entry per CDR3 protein. Of some 480,000 distinct CDR3 sequences listed, 25% to 35% are singletons. The sequencing here drew on cultured PBMCs, taken from culture after CMV antigen stimulation. The chain couples TRBV12-3 or TRBV12-4 to TRBJ2-3; 9 bases map to TRBD2. The clonotype originates from a human donor in good health (CMV status not recorded). Some clones in this sample may be carry-over from other donors' samples. CDR3 sequence reads: CASSLTGGRADTQYF. The CDR3, as DNA: TGTGCCAGCAGTTTAACCGGCGGGAGGGCAGATACGCAGTATTTT.